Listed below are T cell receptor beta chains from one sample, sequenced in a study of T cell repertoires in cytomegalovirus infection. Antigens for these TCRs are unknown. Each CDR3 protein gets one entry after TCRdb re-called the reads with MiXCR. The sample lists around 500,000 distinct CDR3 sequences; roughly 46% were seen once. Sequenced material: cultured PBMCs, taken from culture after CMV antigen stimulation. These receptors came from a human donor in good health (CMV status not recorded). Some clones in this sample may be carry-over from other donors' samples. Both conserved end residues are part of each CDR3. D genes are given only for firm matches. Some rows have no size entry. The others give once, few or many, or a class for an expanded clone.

CDR3 protein: CASSHDRGGGYTF
CDR3 DNA: TGTGCCAGCAGCCACGACAGGGGCGGCGGCTACACCTTC
V gene: TRBV3-1
clone size: NA
D gene: TRBD1
J gene: TRBJ1-2

CDR3 protein: CASSYNGLGEWDEQFF
CDR3 DNA: TGTGCCAGCAGTTATAACGGGCTTGGGGAATGGGATGAGCAGTTCTTC
V gene: TRBV6-2/TRBV6-3
clone size: once
D gene: NA
J gene: TRBJ2-1

CDR3 protein: CASSLREQSYTF
CDR3 DNA: TGTGCCAGCAGTTTGAGGGAGCAGAGCTACACCTTC
V gene: TRBV12-3/TRBV12-4
clone size: NA
D gene: NA
J gene: TRBJ1-2

CDR3 protein: CASSLVPLASVPYEQYF
CDR3 DNA: TGTGCCAGCAGCTTAGTCCCGTTGGCTAGCGTTCCCTACGAGCAGTACTTC
V gene: TRBV7-2
clone size: few
D gene: NA
J gene: TRBJ2-7

CDR3 protein: CSVTDGRPNEQFF
CDR3 DNA: TGCAGCGTTACCGATGGGCGCCCCAATGAGCAGTTCTTC
V gene: TRBV29-1
clone size: NA
D gene: NA
J gene: TRBJ2-1

CDR3 protein: CASSDRGTGKAGGYTF
CDR3 DNA: TGTGCCAGCAGCGACCGCGGGACAGGGAAGGCGGGTGGCTACACCTTC
V gene: TRBV6-1
clone size: few
D gene: TRBD1
J gene: TRBJ1-2

CDR3 protein: CASSPTSGRQIKYF
CDR3 DNA: TGTGCCAGCAGCCCGACTAGCGGGAGACAGATTAAGTACTTC
V gene: TRBV11-2
clone size: NA
D gene: TRBD2
J gene: TRBJ2-7

CDR3 protein: CASGLVSGTGYTF
CDR3 DNA: TGTGCTAGTGGTTTGGTGTCCGGGACGGGCTACACCTTC
V gene: TRBV12-5
clone size: NA
D gene: NA
J gene: TRBJ1-2

CDR3 protein: CASSQVPLRWDTQYF
CDR3 DNA: TGTGCCAGCAGCCAAGTTCCCCTCAGATGGGATACGCAGTATTTT
V gene: TRBV14
clone size: NA
D gene: NA
J gene: TRBJ2-3

CDR3 protein: CASSWDREDNEQFF
CDR3 DNA: TGTGCCAGCAGCTGGGACAGGGAAGACAATGAGCAGTTCTTC
V gene: TRBV7-2
clone size: few
D gene: TRBD1
J gene: TRBJ2-1

CDR3 protein: CASSTASGKLFF
CDR3 DNA: TGTGCCAGCAGCACAGCCAGCGGAAAACTGTTTTTT
V gene: TRBV7-2
clone size: few
D gene: NA
J gene: TRBJ1-4

CDR3 protein: CASSPRTVRNEKLFF
CDR3 DNA: TGTGCCAGCAGCCCCCGGACAGTCCGAAATGAAAAACTGTTTTTT
V gene: TRBV7-8
clone size: few
D gene: NA
J gene: TRBJ1-4

CDR3 protein: CASSPQLAGGENEQFF
CDR3 DNA: TGTGCCAGCTCACCACAACTAGCGGGGGGAGAAAATGAGCAGTTCTTC
V gene: TRBV18
clone size: NA
D gene: TRBD2
J gene: TRBJ2-1

CDR3 protein: CATSRDSPGLAGGPSTDTQYF
CDR3 DNA: TGTGCCACCAGCAGAGATTCCCCGGGACTAGCGGGAGGCCCCAGCACAGATACGCAGTATTTT
V gene: TRBV15
clone size: NA
D gene: TRBD2
J gene: TRBJ2-3

CDR3 protein: CASSLSTTSNWYF
CDR3 DNA: TGTGCCAGCAGCTTAAGCACAACCTCTAATTGGTACTTC
V gene: TRBV7-2
clone size: NA
D gene: NA
J gene: TRBJ2-4

CDR3 protein: CASSQDWGNTEAFF
CDR3 DNA: TGCGCCAGCAGCCAAGATTGGGGGAACACTGAAGCTTTCTTT
V gene: TRBV4-3
clone size: NA
D gene: NA
J gene: TRBJ1-1

CDR3 protein: CASTLPTDTQYF
CDR3 DNA: TGTGCCAGCACCCTCCCTACAGATACGCAGTATTTT
V gene: TRBV7-2
clone size: many
D gene: NA
J gene: TRBJ2-3

CDR3 protein: CASTEMGANTGELFF
CDR3 DNA: TGTGCCAGCACCGAAATGGGGGCCAACACCGGGGAGCTGTTTTTT
V gene: TRBV11-2
clone size: NA
D gene: NA
J gene: TRBJ2-2

CDR3 protein: CASSLVWNQETQYF
CDR3 DNA: TGTGCCAGCAGCTTGGTCTGGAACCAAGAGACCCAGTACTTC
V gene: TRBV5-6
clone size: once
D gene: NA
J gene: TRBJ2-5

CDR3 protein: CASSRAYIAGYNEQFF
CDR3 DNA: TGTGCCAGCAGCCGGGCCTATATAGCGGGGTACAATGAGCAGTTCTTC
V gene: TRBV6-5
clone size: NA
D gene: TRBD2
J gene: TRBJ2-1

CDR3 protein: CATSRQLGTTTGGRREQYF
CDR3 DNA: TGTGCCACCAGCAGACAACTAGGGACCACGACAGGTGGACGGAGGGAGCAGTACTTC
V gene: TRBV15
clone size: NA
D gene: NA
J gene: TRBJ2-7

CDR3 protein: CASRVGTGYGYTF
CDR3 DNA: TGTGCCAGCAGGGTGGGGACGGGCTATGGCTACACCTTC
V gene: TRBV6-1
clone size: few
D gene: NA
J gene: TRBJ1-2

CDR3 protein: CASSFSEGLGTQYF
CDR3 DNA: TGTGCCAGCAGTTTTAGCGAGGGCTTAGGTACGCAGTATTTT
V gene: TRBV28
clone size: NA
D gene: NA
J gene: TRBJ2-3

CDR3 protein: CAGRQGRVETQYF
CDR3 DNA: TGTGCCGGGCGACAGGGGCGTGTAGAGACCCAGTACTTC
V gene: TRBV2
clone size: NA
D gene: TRBD1
J gene: TRBJ2-5